The rows below give T cell receptor beta chains drawn from one sample of a study of cytomegalovirus exposure and HLA in healthy donors. Some clones are missing from TCRdb's copy, which holds only in-frame ones; the method was immunoSEQ multiplex PCR. The sample comprises about 190,000 clones, 75% to 90% of which are singletons, and around 0.8% rests with the top ten. The sequencing input was PBMCs. These TCRs come from a woman under 30 in good health and CMV-seronegative. Each CDR3 is given with its conserved first and last residue. D genes are given only for firm matches. Clone size, where shown, is once, few, many, or a class for clones that have expanded.

V gene,J gene,clone size,D gene,CDR3 DNA,CDR3 protein
TRBV2,TRBJ1-2,NA,NA,TGTGCCAGAATAGCGTCGGGGGGCGTAGGCTACACCTTC,CARIASGGVGYTF
TRBV30,TRBJ1-5,NA,NA,TGTGCCTGGAGTCCAGGGAATTCGGGTCAGCCCCAGCATTTT,CAWSPGNSGQPQHF
TRBV7-6,TRBJ2-2,NA,NA,TGTGCCAGCAGCTCCCTCAGGTGGGACACCGGGGAGCTGTTTTTT,CASSSLRWDTGELFF
TRBV19,TRBJ2-7,NA,TRBD1,TGTGCCAGTAGTATAGCTGGGACAGGAGGGGTATACGAGCAGTACTTC,CASSIAGTGGVYEQYF
TRBV2,TRBJ2-1,NA,NA,TGTGCCAGCAGCGGTCGAGGGTTCCCCTACAATGAGCAGTTCTTC,CASSGRGFPYNEQFF
TRBV27,TRBJ2-7,NA,TRBD2,TGTGCCAGCAGGCCTTGGACAGCGGGAGTAAACGAGCAGTACTTC,CASRPWTAGVNEQYF
TRBV18,TRBJ2-1,NA,TRBD2,TGTGCCAGCTCGCCACCGGGACTAGAGGGGAATGAGCAGTTCTTC,CASSPPGLEGNEQFF
TRBV2,TRBJ1-2,few,TRBD1,TGTGCCAGCAGGAGGACAGGGGGAGACTATGGCTACACCTTC,CASRRTGGDYGYTF
TRBV2,TRBJ1-2,NA,NA,TGTGCCAGCAGTTTCCCGGGCCGGACAGACTACTATGGCTACACCTTC,CASSFPGRTDYYGYTF
TRBV2,TRBJ2-2,NA,NA,TGTGCCAGCACCACAGGGTACACCGGGGAGCTGTTTTTT,CASTTGYTGELFF
TRBV7-2,TRBJ2-5,NA,NA,TGTGCCAGCAGCTTCCCCTACGACAAGTTTCAAGAGACCCAGTACTTC,CASSFPYDKFQETQYF
TRBV15,TRBJ2-7,NA,TRBD2,TGTGCCACCAGCAGAGTAAGGACTAGCGGGAGTGAGCAGTACTTC,CATSRVRTSGSEQYF
TRBV7-3,TRBJ1-5,NA,TRBD1,TGTGCCAGCAGCTTAACGAGGGGACAGATTTTATCCAATCAGCCCCAGCATTTT,CASSLTRGQILSNQPQHF
TRBV19,TRBJ2-5,NA,NA,TGTGCCAGTAGCGGCCGGGACATTCAAGAGACCCAGTACTTC,CASSGRDIQETQYF
TRBV21-1,TRBJ2-7,NA,NA,TGTGCCAGCAGCAAAGGACCGCCGGGACTCTTAAACTGGGACGAGCAGTACTTC,CASSKGPPGLLNWDEQYF
TRBV27,TRBJ1-6,once,NA,TGTGCCAGCAGTGTTACAGGGAACTATAATTCACCCCTCCACTTT,CASSVTGNYNSPLHF
TRBV7-9,TRBJ1-1,NA,TRBD1,TGTGCCAGCAGCTTAGGTACAGGGGGTCACACTGAAGCTTTCTTT,CASSLGTGGHTEAFF
TRBV7-9,TRBJ2-3,NA,NA,TGTGCCAGCAGGAAACTCACAGATACGCAGTATTTT,CASRKLTDTQYF
TRBV7-3,TRBJ2-1,NA,TRBD2,TGTGCCAGCAGCTTACAAGCGGGGCTACCTTACAATGAGCAGTTCTTC,CASSLQAGLPYNEQFF
TRBV7-9,TRBJ2-4,once,NA,TGTGCCAGCGCTCGGGAGAGAGCTTTTCAGTACTTC,CASARERAFQYF
TRBV6-5,TRBJ2-2,NA,TRBD1,TGTGCCAGCAGCATCCTGGACAGGTCCGGGGAGCTGTTTTTT,CASSILDRSGELFF
TRBV7-6,TRBJ2-7,once,TRBD2,TGTGCCAGCAGCTCGCGACCTAGCGGGGAAACCCCCTACGAGCAGTACTTC,CASSSRPSGETPYEQYF
TRBV5-1,TRBJ2-3,few,NA,TGCGCCAGCAGCTTGGGTGGGAGTGGTGATACGCAGTATTTT,CASSLGGSGDTQYF
TRBV5-4,TRBJ2-5,NA,NA,TGTGCCAGCAGCCCAGGGGCAGAGACCCAGTACTTC,CASSPGAETQYF
TRBV7-6,TRBJ2-7,NA,TRBD2,TGTGCCAGCAGCCTCGATGAGCGGGGAAGCTCCTACGAGCAGTACTTC,CASSLDERGSSYEQYF
TRBV7-9,TRBJ2-3,NA,NA,TGTGCCAGCAGCTTAGGGACTAGCACAGATACGCAGTATTTT,CASSLGTSTDTQYF